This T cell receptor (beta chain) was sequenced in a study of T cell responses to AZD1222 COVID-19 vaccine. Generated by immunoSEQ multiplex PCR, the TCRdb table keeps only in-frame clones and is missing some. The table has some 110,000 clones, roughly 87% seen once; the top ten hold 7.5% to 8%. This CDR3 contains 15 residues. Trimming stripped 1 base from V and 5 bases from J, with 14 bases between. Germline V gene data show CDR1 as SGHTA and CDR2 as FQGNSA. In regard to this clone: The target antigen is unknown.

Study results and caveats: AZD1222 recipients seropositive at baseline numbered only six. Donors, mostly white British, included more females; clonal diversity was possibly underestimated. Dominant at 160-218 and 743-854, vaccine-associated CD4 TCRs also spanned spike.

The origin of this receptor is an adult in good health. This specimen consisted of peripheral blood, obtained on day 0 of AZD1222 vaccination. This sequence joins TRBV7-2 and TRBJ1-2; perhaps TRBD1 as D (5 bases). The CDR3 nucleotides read TGTGCCAGCAGCTTAGAGTTCGGGACGAATTATGGCTACACCTTC. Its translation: CASSLEFGTNYGYTF.